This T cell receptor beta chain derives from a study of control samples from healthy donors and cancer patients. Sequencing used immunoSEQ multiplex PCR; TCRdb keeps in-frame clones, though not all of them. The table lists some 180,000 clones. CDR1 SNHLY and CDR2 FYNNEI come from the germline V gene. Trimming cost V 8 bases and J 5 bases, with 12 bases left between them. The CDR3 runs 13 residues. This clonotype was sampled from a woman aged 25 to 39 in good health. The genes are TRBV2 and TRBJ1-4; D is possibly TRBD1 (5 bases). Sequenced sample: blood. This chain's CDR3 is CASLGTDNEKLFF. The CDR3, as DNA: TGTGCCAGCCTGGGGACGGACAATGAAAAACTGTTTTTT. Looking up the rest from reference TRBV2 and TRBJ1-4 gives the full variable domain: EPEVTQTPSHQVTQMGQEVILRCVPISNHLYFYWYRQILGQKVEFLVSFYNNEISEKSEIFDDQFSVERPDGSNFTLKIRSTKLEDSAMYFCASLGTDNEKLFFGSGTQLSVL.